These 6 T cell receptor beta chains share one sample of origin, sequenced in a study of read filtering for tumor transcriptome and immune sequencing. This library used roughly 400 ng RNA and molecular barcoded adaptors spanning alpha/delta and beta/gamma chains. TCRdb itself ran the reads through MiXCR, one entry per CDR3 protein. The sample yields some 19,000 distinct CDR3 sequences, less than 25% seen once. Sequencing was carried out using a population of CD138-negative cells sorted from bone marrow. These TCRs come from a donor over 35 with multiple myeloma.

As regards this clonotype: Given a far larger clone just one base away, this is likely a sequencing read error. CDR3: CASSLSGTSVSTEQSF. The DNA for the CDR3 is TGTGCTAGCAGCTTATCCGGGACTAGCGTTTCAACGGAGCAGTCCTTC. This sequence joins TRBV7-9 and TRBJ2-1, with 10 bases matching TRBD2. The CDR3 is 16 amino acids. In germline, CDR1 is SEHNR, CDR2 FQNEAQ (reference sequence).

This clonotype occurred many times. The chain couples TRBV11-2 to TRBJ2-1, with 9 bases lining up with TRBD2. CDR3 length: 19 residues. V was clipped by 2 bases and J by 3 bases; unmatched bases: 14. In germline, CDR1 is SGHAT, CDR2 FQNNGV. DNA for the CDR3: TGTGCCAGCAGCTTACCGGGACTAGCAGAAGCCAGCCTCTACAATGAGCAGTTCTTC. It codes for CASSLPGLAEASLYNEQFF.

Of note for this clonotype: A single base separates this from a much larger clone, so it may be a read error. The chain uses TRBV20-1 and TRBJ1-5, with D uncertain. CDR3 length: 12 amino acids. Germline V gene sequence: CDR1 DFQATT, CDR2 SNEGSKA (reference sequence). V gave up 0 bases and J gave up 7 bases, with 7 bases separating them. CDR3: CSAREGLQPQHF. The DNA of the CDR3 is TGCAGTGCTAGAGAAGGTCTCCAGCCCCAGCATTTT.

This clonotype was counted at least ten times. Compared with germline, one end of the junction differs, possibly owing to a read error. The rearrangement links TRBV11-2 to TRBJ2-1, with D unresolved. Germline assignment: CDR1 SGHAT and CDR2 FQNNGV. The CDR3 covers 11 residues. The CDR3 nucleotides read TGTGCCAGCAGCGCCCAGGATGAGCAGTTTTTC. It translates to CASSAQDEQFF.

The CDR3 nucleotides are TGTGCCAGCAGCAGGGACCCCGGGACAGGGGTTGCTGGGGAGCTGTTTTTT. The encoded protein is CASSRDPGTGVAGELFF. This chain uses TRBV5-5 with TRBJ2-2; TRBD1 agrees at 10 bases. Trimming at V came to 4 bases and at J to 8 bases, leaving 14 bases not matched to a gene. This CDR3 region has 17 residues. CDR1 is SGHKS, CDR2 YYEKEE, per germline (reference sequence). The whole variable domain, filled in from reference TRBV5-5 and TRBJ2-2, reads DAGVTQSPTHLIKTRGQQVTLRCSPISGHKSVSWYQQVLGQGPQFIFQYYEKEERGRGNFPDRFSARQFPNYSSELNVNALLLGDSALYLCASSRDPGTGVAGELFFGEGSRLTVL.

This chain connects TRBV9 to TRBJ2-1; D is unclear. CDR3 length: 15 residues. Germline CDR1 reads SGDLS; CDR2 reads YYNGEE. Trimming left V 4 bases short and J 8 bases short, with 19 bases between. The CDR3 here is CASSRWQAPDHEQFF. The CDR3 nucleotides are TGTGCCAGCAGCCGTTGGCAGGCGCCGGACCATGAGCAGTTCTTC.